These 13 T cell receptor beta chains came from one sample sequenced in a study of T cell changes during pregnancy in multiple sclerosis. TCRdb keeps only in-frame clones here, not all; method: immunoSEQ multiplex PCR. In the table there are around 71,000 clones, about 92% of which are singletons. This sample comprised peripheral blood, obtained in the third trimester of pregnancy. The receptors were gathered from a female donor with multiple sclerosis, enrolled in a pregnancy study.

The chain combines TRBV9 with TRBJ1-5, with D perhaps matching TRBD1 (5 bases). This CDR3 is built from 16 residues. From germline, CDR1 is SGDLS and CDR2 YYNGEE. V was pared by 3 bases and J by 5 bases, with 18 bases between. The CDR3 is CASSGRGTGGDQPQHF. CDR3 coding DNA: TGTGCCAGCAGCGGACGCGGGACCGGAGGTGATCAGCCCCAGCATTTT.

CDR3 DNA: TGTGCCAGCAGCAATAGGGGGTCAGGGGAGACCCAGTACTTC. As protein: CASSNRGSGETQYF. The chain is built from TRBV5-4 and TRBJ2-5, with D possibly being TRBD1 (6 bases). The V end lost 4 bases, the J end lost 5 bases, and 15 bases lay between the germline ends. The CDR3 is made up of 14 amino acids. Per the germline V gene, CDR1 is SGHNT and CDR2 is YYREEE (reference sequence). The variable domain in full, with the rest retrieved from reference TRBV5-4 and TRBJ2-5, is ETGVTQSPTHLIKTRGQQVTLRCSSQSGHNTVSWYQQALGQGPQFIFQYYREEENGRGNFPPRFSGLQFPNYSSELNVNALELDDSALYLCASSNRGSGETQYFGPGTRLLVL.

The chain links TRBV28 to TRBJ2-1; no firm D call. V was shortened by 5 bases and J by 10 bases, with 12 bases between the two germline ends. Germline CDR1 reads MDHEN; CDR2 reads SYDVKM. The CDR3 length is 12 residues. This CDR3 reads CASSLQVGEQFF. For the CDR3, the DNA is TGTGCCAGCAGTCTTCAAGTCGGGGAGCAGTTCTTC.

This chain links TRBV30 with TRBJ2-5, with D unclear. This CDR3 region has 13 residues. Trimming shortened V by 2 bases and J by 4 bases, and 11 bases separated the two germline ends. Germline-derived CDR1 and CDR2 are GTSNPN and SVGIG (reference sequence). The DNA of the CDR3 is TGTGCCTGGAGTCCCGGGTGGAGAGAGACCCAGTACTTC. Its protein is CAWSPGWRETQYF.

This chain links TRBV14 with TRBJ2-1; D is perhaps TRBD1 (6 bases). Germline-derived CDR1 and CDR2 are SGHDN and FVKESK. The CDR3 is made up of 15 amino acids. V lost 3 bases, J lost 4 bases, and 13 bases lay in between. The CDR3 nucleotides read TGTGCCAGCAGCCACTTGAGGGGGAAGTACAATGAGCAGTTCTTC. It is translated as CASSHLRGKYNEQFF.

The chain employs TRBV28 and TRBJ2-4; 8 nucleotides agree with TRBD1. CDR1 and CDR2 from the germline V gene are MDHEN and SYDVKM. The CDR3 sequence is 14 residues long. The V gene end was trimmed by 5 bases and the J gene end by 6 bases; junction bases not matched to a gene: 6. DNA for the CDR3: TGTGCCAGCAGTCCCACAGGGGGTCCAAACATTCAGTACTTC. It is translated as CASSPTGGPNIQYF.

This clone came up a few times. The rearrangement uses TRBV14 and TRBJ1-3; D unresolved. There are 16 residues in the CDR3. V dropped 1 base and J dropped 3 bases, with 13 bases sitting between them. From germline, CDR1 is SGHDN and CDR2 FVKESK. In DNA, the CDR3 is TGTGCCAGCAGCCAAGGGCTCGTGGGGAGTGGAAACACCATATATTTT. It yields the protein CASSQGLVGSGNTIYF.

The chain uses TRBV2 and TRBJ1-2; 7 bases agree with TRBD1. V shed 7 bases and J 6 bases; nucleotides not matched to a gene: 8. This CDR3 region has 13 residues. Germline-derived CDR1 and CDR2 are SNHLY and FYNNEI. The CDR3 bases are TGTGCCAGCATGACAGGGTCGGTCCATGGCTACACCTTC. Translation gives CASMTGSVHGYTF.

This clone was detected only once. The chain combines TRBV27 with TRBJ1-6, with D tentatively TRBD1 (5 bases). CDR3 size: 15 residues. V lost 6 bases, J lost 2 bases, and 11 bases lay in between. Per germline, CDR1 MNHEY and CDR2 SMNVEV (reference sequence). CDR3: CASSSGGAYNSPLHF. The CDR3 nucleotides are TGTGCCAGCAGCTCGGGGGGGGCCTATAATTCACCCCTCCACTTT.

V usage is TRBV5-1 and J usage is TRBJ2-1; D unclear. The germline V gene encodes CDR1 SGHRS and CDR2 YFSETQ. The CDR3 contains 14 residues. Trimming removed 3 bases from V and 8 bases from J, with 15 bases in between. The CDR3 region is CASSSSDSFHEQFF. Here the CDR3 DNA reads TGCGCCAGCAGCTCTAGTGACTCTTTCCATGAGCAGTTCTTC.

The V call is TRBV5-4, the J call TRBJ2-5; 7 bases fit TRBD1. This CDR3 comprises 13 residues. Per germline, CDR1 SGHNT and CDR2 YYREEE (reference sequence). Germline trimming cut 4 bases from V and 3 bases from J; bases unmatched to any gene: 3. This chain's CDR3 is CASSRDRKETQYF. DNA for the CDR3: TGTGCCAGCAGCCGGGACAGAAAAGAGACCCAGTACTTC.

The chain links TRBV5-6 to TRBJ1-2; TRBD1 matches at 8 bases. Germline values: CDR1 SGHDT, CDR2 YYEEEE. V was pared by 4 bases and J by 8 bases, with 7 bases of the junction left unmatched. There are 13 residues in the CDR3. The CDR3 here is CASSIGQGRGYTF. The CDR3 coding sequence is TGTGCCAGCAGCATCGGACAGGGCCGGGGCTACACCTTC.

This chain links TRBV19 with TRBJ2-1, with 8 bases matching TRBD2. This CDR3 is 15 amino acids long. V was clipped by 7 bases and J by 9 bases; unmatched bases: 14. Germline V lookup: CDR1 LNHDA, CDR2 SQIVND (reference sequence). CDR3 DNA: TGTGCCAGTACCCCTACCGGGACTAGGGGTACTGAGCAGTTCTTC. It encodes CASTPTGTRGTEQFF. Variable domain in full (rest from reference TRBV19 and TRBJ2-1): DGGITQSPKYLFRKEGQNVTLSCEQNLNHDAMYWYRQDPGQGLRLIYYSQIVNDFQKGDIAEGYSVSREKKESFPLTVTSAQKNPTAFYLCASTPTGTRGTEQFFGPGTRLTVL.